This T cell receptor beta chain was profiled in a study of cytomegalovirus exposure and HLA in healthy donors. General study points: In an earlier analysis, most TCR beta V segments were productive about 87% or about 30% of the time. With DRB1 most and HLA-C fewest, TCR association rates differed between HLA loci in a later analysis. The investigators catalogued under 200 TCR beta chains as cytomegalovirus-associated. Relative to the approximately 660-donor mean, N-insertions were reportedly fewer in an Asian-associated ancestry cluster in a later analysis.

The primer mix had 60 Vbeta and 13 Jbeta primers. The table came from immunoSEQ multiplex PCR; TCRdb's copy has only in-frame clones and leaves some out. The sample carries a few hundred thousand clones, about four fifths recorded once. V trimming: 4 bases; J trimming: 6 bases; junction bases outside the gene matches: 3. CDR3 length equals 13 residues. Germline assignment: CDR1 SGHKS and CDR2 YYEKEE (reference sequence). About this clone itself: The antigen is undetermined.

This receptor was identified in a man in his thirties or forties in good health and CMV-seronegative. Sequencing was done on a sample of PBMCs. The chain is built from TRBV5-5 and TRBJ2-2; the match to TRBD1 covers 7 bases. The CDR3 sequence: CASSRQGPGELFF. DNA of the CDR3: TGTGCCAGCAGCCGACAGGGCCCCGGGGAGCTGTTTTTT.